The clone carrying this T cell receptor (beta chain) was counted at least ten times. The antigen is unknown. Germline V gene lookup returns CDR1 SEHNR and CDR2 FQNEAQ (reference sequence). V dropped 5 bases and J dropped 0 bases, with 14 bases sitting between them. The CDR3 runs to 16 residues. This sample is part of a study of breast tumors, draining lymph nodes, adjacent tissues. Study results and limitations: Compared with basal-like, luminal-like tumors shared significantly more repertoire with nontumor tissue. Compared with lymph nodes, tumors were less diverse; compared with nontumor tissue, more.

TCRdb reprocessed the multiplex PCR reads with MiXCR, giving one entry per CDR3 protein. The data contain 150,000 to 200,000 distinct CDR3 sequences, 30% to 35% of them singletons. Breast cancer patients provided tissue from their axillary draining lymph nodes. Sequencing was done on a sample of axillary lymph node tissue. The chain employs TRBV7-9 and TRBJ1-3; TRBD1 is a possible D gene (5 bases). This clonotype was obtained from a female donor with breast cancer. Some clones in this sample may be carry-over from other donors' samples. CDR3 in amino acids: CASSLGVGDSGNTIYF. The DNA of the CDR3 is TGTGCCAGCAGCCTAGGGGTAGGCGACTCTGGAAACACCATATATTTT.